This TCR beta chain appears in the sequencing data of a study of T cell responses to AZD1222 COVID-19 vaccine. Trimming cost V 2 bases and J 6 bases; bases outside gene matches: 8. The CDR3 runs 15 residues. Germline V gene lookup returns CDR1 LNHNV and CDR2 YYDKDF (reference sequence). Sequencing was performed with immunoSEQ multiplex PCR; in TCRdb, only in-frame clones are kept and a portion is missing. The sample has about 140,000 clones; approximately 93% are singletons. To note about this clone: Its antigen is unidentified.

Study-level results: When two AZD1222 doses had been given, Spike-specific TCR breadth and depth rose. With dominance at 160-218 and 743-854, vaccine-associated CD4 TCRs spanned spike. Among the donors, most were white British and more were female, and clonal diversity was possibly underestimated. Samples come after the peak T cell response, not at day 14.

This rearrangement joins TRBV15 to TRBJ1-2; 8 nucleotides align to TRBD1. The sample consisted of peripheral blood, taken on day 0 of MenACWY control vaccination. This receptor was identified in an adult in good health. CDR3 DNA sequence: TGTGCCACCAGCAGAAAGCGACAGGGGAGCGATGGCTACACCTTC. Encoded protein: CATSRKRQGSDGYTF. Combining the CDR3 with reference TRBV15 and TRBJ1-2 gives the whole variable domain DAMVIQNPRYQVTQFGKPVTLSCSQTLNHNVMYWYQQKSSQAPKLLFHYYDKDFNNEADTPDNFQSRRPNTSFCFLDIRSPGLGDTAMYLCATSRKRQGSDGYTFGSGTRLTVV.